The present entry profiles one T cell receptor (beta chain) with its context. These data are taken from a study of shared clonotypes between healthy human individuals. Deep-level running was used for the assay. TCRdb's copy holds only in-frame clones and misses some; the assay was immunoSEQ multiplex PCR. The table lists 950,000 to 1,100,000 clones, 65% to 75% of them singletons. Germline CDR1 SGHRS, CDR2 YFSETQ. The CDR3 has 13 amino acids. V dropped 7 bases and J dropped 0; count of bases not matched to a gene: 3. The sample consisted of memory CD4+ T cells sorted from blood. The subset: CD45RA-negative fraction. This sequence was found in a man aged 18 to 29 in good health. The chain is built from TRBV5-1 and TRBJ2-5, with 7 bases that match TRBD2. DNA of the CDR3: TGCGCCAGCTGTCGGGGGGACCAAGAGACCCAGTACTTC. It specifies CASCRGDQETQYF.